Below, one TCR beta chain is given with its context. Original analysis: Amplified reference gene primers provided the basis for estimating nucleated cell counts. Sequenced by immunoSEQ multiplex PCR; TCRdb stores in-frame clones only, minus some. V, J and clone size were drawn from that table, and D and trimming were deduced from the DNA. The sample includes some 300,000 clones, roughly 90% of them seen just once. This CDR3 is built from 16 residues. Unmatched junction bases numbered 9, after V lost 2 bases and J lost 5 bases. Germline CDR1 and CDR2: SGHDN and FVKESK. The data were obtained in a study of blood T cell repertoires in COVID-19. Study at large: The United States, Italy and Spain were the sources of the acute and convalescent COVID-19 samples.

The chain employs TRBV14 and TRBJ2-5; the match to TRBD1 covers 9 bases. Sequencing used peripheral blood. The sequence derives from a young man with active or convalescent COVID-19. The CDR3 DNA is TGTGCCAGCAGCCAAAAGGGACAGGGTTTAGGGGAGACCCAGTACTTC. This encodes CASSQKGQGLGETQYF.